Given below is one TCR beta chain in context. It has no known antigen specificity. The sample holds no much larger clone one base away, and base qualities are not on file. Receptor amplification or capture employed 5' RACE. The second PCR ran for roughly 7 to 11 cycles and used a J-beta primer mix along with a sample-barcoded 5' primer. A unique molecular identifier was introduced onto each TCR beta cDNA molecule by a template-switch 5' adaptor carrying 12 random nucleotides. Each sample yielded at least 3 million CDR3-containing paired-end reads. All of the RNA was converted into first-strand cDNA using the Mint cDNA synthesis kit, with a TRBC-specific oligonucleotide serving as the primer. All cDNA was treated with uracil-DNA glycosylase and then went through a first 18-cycle PCR with the universal primers M1SS and BC2_uni_R. For the original study's pipeline: Normalization of each sample was performed by random selection of 1 million high-quality reads, each carrying a distinct molecular identifier. Reads sharing molecular identifiers were discarded rather than binned into consensus sequences. MiTCR, with a Q25 quality threshold and the strictest error-elimination algorithm, was used for CDR3 identification, clonotype clustering and error correction. Lower-bound total TCR beta diversity was estimated with a nonparametric unseen species model using Euler transformation. Using fastp at Q25 and MiXCR, TCRdb reprocessed the public reads and kept productive beta chains. Identical CDR3 proteins give one entry, which carries the most common genes and DNA. In this record, the V and J calls reflect TCRdb's handling and not the investigators' own analysis. Recorded for this sample are around 1,900,000 distinct CDR3 sequences; approximately 40% of them occurred a single time. Together, the top ten hold under 30% of the sample.

The CDR3 goes from the cysteine to the phenylalanine over 15 residues. Of all the DNA, just the CDR3 is kept, 45 bases in frame from base 1. Trimming costs V 2 bases and J 7 bases, and their ends lie 15 bases apart. According to the germline V gene (reference sequence), CDR1 reads SEHNR and CDR2 reads FQNEAQ. The donors were roughly 39 Caucasian individuals from Russia, aged roughly 6 to 90 years, who were systemically healthy. Approximately 10 milliliters of peripheral blood were collected from each donor into EDTA-treated Vacutainer tubes. Ficoll-Paque density-gradient centrifugation was used to isolate PBMCs, with at least 7 million per sample. Trizol reagent was used to extract total RNA from PBMCs, with at least 6 micrograms per sample. For every donor, flow cytometry on a PBMC aliquot measured the percentage of naive CD45RAhigh/CD27high T cells. This entry comes from a study of blood T cells in healthy people across ages (dated by TCRdb to the mid-2010s). At the level of the whole study: Template switching captured roughly one uniquely barcoded TCR beta cDNA molecule per two T cells in model experiments. To avoid experimental bias, donors of different ages were spread randomly across the sequencing lanes. Two additional independent replicas of 1 million unique cDNA reads from the same blood draw were analyzed for two donors (one aged 18 to 30 and one aged 80 or older). The study measured age-related changes in TCR beta repertoire diversity using deep sequencing normalized with unique cDNA molecular identifiers. Donors were grouped into four age groups: young (average about 15 years), middle-aged (39), aged (approximately 58) and long-lived (over 80).

Overall study results and their limits: Observed TCR beta diversity per million T cells fell roughly linearly with age, and a significant reduction was already apparent by age approximately 41. The CMV infection status of donors was not known, potentially confounding age-related changes in expanded clonotypes. The percentage of naive T cells measured by flow cytometry correlated strongly with observed TCR beta diversity. Compared with the aged group, the long-lived group had more naive CD4+ T cells, fewer expanded clones and increased TCR diversity, a pattern suggesting age selection. Estimates of total diversity from one million sequenced T cells were regarded as lower bounds and underestimates. Since profiling was done on bulk unsorted PBMCs, naive and antigen-experienced compartments could not be conclusively compared.

The sequencing sample was made of blood. The receptor chain draws on TRBV7-9 and TRBJ2-4; a tentative D call is TRBD2 (5 bases match). The sequence came from a human donor in good health. The nucleotides read TGTGCCAGCAGCTTAACAGCGGCGGCCCCGAACATTCAGTACTTC. This yields the protein CASSLTAAAPNIQYF.